Listed here is a single T cell receptor beta chain. There is no known antigen for this receptor. Base-call qualities are not available, and no considerably larger clone is one nucleotide away. The immunoSEQ hsTCRbeta Kit was used to sequence TCR beta CDR3 regions from DNA. The study's own analysis went as follows. The ImmunoSEQ Analyzer was used to analyse the TCR sequencing data. T cell clonality was defined as 1 minus Pielou's evenness, calculated on productive rearrangements. T cell diversity was measured with the inverse Simpson index on productive templates. T cell density was defined as TCR beta template counts normalized to usable DNA, with usable DNA estimated by amplification and sequencing of housekeeping genes. TCR metrics were compared across histologic stages using two-sided Kruskal-Wallis tests. Sourced from immuneACCESS, this table was stored by TCRdb with only in-frame sequences that have V and J called. A share of the clones is absent; for the studies checked, an unresolved V gene accounts for under half, and the remainder has no known explanation. The DNA was the basis for D and trimming; V, J and clone size are from that table. This sample gives fewer than 13,000 clones in total; around 79% of them show up just once. Roughly 9% of the sample lies in the top ten.

Patients underwent resection in Japan or China between about 2013 and 2018. Histologic diagnosis of each case was confirmed independently by two lung cancer pathologists on H&E slides. Macro-dissection after pathologic assessment enriched premalignant or tumor cells for nucleic acid extraction. The AllPrep DNA/RNA FFPE Kit was used to isolate DNA from FFPE tissue. The sample is drawn from a study of immune evolution from preneoplasia to lung adenocarcinoma (dated by TCRdb to the early 2020s). Background on the whole study: No AAH lesions showed HLA loss of heterozygosity, compared with roughly 7.1% of AIS, around 15% of MIA and roughly a third of ADC lesions. The immune data were integrated with whole exome sequencing and methylation data from the same cohort of nodules. The overall cohort was made up of over 40 patients with pulmonary nodules who had surgical resection. Immune contexture across lung adenocarcinoma precursors and invasive adenocarcinoma was profiled using immune gene expression, TCR sequencing and multiplex immunofluorescence. Resected precursor lesions (AAH, AIS, MIA) and invasive adenocarcinomas were compared with paired morphologically normal lung tissue. TCR sequencing data were obtained from about 49 patients. POLYSOLVER was used to infer class I HLA alleles from exome data, and LOHHLA was used to detect allele-specific HLA loss. Sample size was determined by specimen availability and not by a prior power calculation. It was reported in the study that roughly 100 samples were used for TCR sequencing.

Cut back by 5 bases and 3 bases, the V and J ends lie 14 bases apart. The CDR3 numbers 14 residues from cysteine through phenylalanine. Only CDR3 DNA is held: 42 bases, read in frame from base 1. Based on the germline V gene, the CDR1 and CDR2 sequences are SGHAT and FQNNGV. Study-wide findings and limitations: The findings were based on association rather than direct causation, and larger cohorts with long-term follow-up and longitudinal biopsies were deemed needed. The highest clonality was observed in normal lung, whereas higher T cell density and diversity but lower clonality appeared to be present in later-stage lesions. Because all patients came from Japan and China, whether the findings apply to Western populations was uncertain. The highest T cell clonality was observed in KRAS-mutant nodules compared with EGFR-mutant or double wild-type lesions. Normal lung had the highest top T cell clone frequencies, and these frequencies appeared to fall progressively from AAH through AIS, MIA and invasive adenocarcinoma.

Input material: FFPE minimally invasive lung adenocarcinoma tissue. The sample's cell subset or site label, in plain terms: micro-invasive lung adenocarcinoma (MIA). This TCR came from a donor aged 70 or older with lung adenocarcinoma. Here the chain combines TRBV11-2 and TRBJ2-7, with the D segment possibly TRBD1 or TRBD2, each aligning over 5 bases. For the CDR3, the sequence is CASSGVAGSYEQYF. The nucleotides are TGTGCCAGCAGCGGGGTGGCAGGGAGCTACGAGCAGTACTTC. With all but the CDR3 taken from the reference TRBV11-2 and TRBJ2-7 genes, the full variable domain is: EAGVAQSPRYKIIEKRQSVAFWCNPISGHATLYWYQQILGQGPKLLIQFQNNGVVDDSQLPKDRFSAERLKGVDSTLKIQPAKLEDSAVYLCASSGVAGSYEQYFGPGTRLTVT.